This T cell receptor beta chain was recorded in a study of OX40 agonist ivuxolimab in advanced cancers. Whole-study context: Allowance was made for prior anti-PD-1, anti-PD-L1 or anti-CTLA-4 therapy, and 40% to 45% had some.

Germline V gene data show CDR1 as SGHRS and CDR2 as YFSETQ. V shed 0 bases and J 2 bases; nucleotides not matched to a gene: 3. The length of the CDR3 is 16 residues. Repertoires were generated with immunoSEQ multiplex PCR, while TCRdb's copy carries only in-frame clones and drops some. Counted here are tens of thousands of clones, 65% to 80% occurring once; the ten biggest clones make up 5% to 6.5%. Sequenced material: CD4+ or CD8+ T cells sorted from blood, taken in a trial of the OX40 agonist ivuxolimab. The sequence derives from an adult with an advanced solid tumor such as melanoma, head and neck, liver or kidney cancer. This chain joins TRBV5-1 and TRBJ2-5; 11 positions match TRBD2. The CDR3 DNA follows: TGCGCCAGCAGCTTGGGAGGGACTAGCGGTCAAGAGACCCAGTACTTC. As protein: CASSLGGTSGQETQYF.